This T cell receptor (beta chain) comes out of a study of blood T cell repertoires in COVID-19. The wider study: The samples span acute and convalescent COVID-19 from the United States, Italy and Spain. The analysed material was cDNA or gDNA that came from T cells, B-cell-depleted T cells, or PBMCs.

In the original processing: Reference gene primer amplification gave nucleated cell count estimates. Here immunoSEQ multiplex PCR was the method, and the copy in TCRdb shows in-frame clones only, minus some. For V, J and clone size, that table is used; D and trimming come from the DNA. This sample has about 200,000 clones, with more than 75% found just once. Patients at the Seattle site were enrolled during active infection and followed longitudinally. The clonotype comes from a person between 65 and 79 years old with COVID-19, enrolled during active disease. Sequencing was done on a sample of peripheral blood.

CDR3 bases: TGTGCCAGCAGCTTGAGTCGGGGAATCGCCCGACGGGACATGAATTCACCCCTCCACTTT. Translation: CASSLSRGIARRDMNSPLHF. This chain connects TRBV5-5 to TRBJ1-6, with D perhaps matching TRBD1 (6 bases). The V end was cut by 1 base, the J end by 7 bases, with 27 bases between. Per germline, CDR1 SGHKS and CDR2 YYEKEE (reference sequence). The CDR3 consists of 20 residues.